The clone carrying this T cell receptor (beta chain) turned up a few times. Its antigen is still unknown. This sample is drawn from a study of early T cells in non-severe SARS-CoV-2 infection. Study-wide points: VDJdb matching skewed toward anti-spike CD8 responses, missing private and CD4 specificities.

cDNA molecules, individually, were tagged with unique molecular identifiers. Using its own MiXCR run on the 5' RACE reads, TCRdb lists one record per CDR3 protein. The data show about 90,000 distinct CDR3 sequences, with over 9.5% seen just once and under 4.5% held by the top ten. CDR1 is SGHVS and CDR2 is FQNEAQ in the germline V gene. Trimming removed 5 bases from V and 4 bases from J; junction bases left unmatched: 8. The CDR3 length is 16 residues. J is TRBJ2-3 and V is TRBV7-8; 11 bases align to TRBD2. The specimen comprised whole blood, sampled at baseline. The origin of this receptor is an adult who was a healthcare worker with PCR-confirmed SARS-CoV-2 infection or an uninfected control (not recorded which). The CDR3 region has the DNA TGTGCCAGCAGCCCGGCGCTAGCGGGAGGATCAGATACGCAGTATTTT. Translating gives CASSPALAGGSDTQYF.